This T cell receptor (beta chain) was retrieved from a study of blood T cell repertoires in COVID-19. For the study at large: Some COVID-19 samples were acute and others convalescent; all came from the United States, Italy and Spain. Nucleic acid was either cDNA or gDNA, and it came from T cells, B-cell-depleted T cells, or PBMCs.

Between the trimmed V and J ends, which lost 3 bases and 5 bases, there was a span of 19 bases. CDR3 length: 16 amino acids. Germline-derived CDR1 and CDR2 are MGHRA and YSYEKL. Original data processing: Using reference gene primer amplification, nucleated cell counts were estimated. Repertoires were generated with immunoSEQ multiplex PCR, while TCRdb's copy carries only in-frame clones and drops some. For V, J and clone size, that table is used; D and trimming come from the DNA. The repertoire consists of around 49,000 clones, with approximately 93% occurring once and the leading ten covering 0.95% to 1.1%. Recruited during active infection, patients (from Seattle) were subsequently followed longitudinally.

V usage is TRBV4-1 and J usage is TRBJ1-1; D might be TRBD1 (6 bases). Sequencing was performed on peripheral blood. This TCR derives from a man aged 60-69 years with COVID-19, enrolled during active disease. CDR3 region: CASSHLGGGISTEAFF. DNA for the CDR3: TGCGCCAGCAGCCACCTAGGGGGGGGAATCTCTACTGAAGCTTTCTTT.